The present T cell receptor (beta chain) was sequenced within a study of CD8+ T cells in alopecia areata. Overall study: It was oral tofacitinib, at 5 to 10 mg twice daily, that treated patients received. General study results and limits: Tissue-resident alphabeta T cells belonging to normal skin likewise get sequenced within scalp specimens.

The treatment was: oral pan-JAK inhibitor, 5-10 mg twice daily. Peripheral blood samples and lesional scalp punch biopsies were obtained from alopecia areata patients. Isolated RNA was reverse transcribed into cDNA used as the sequencing template. Sequenced by immunoSEQ multiplex PCR; TCRdb stores in-frame clones only, minus some. The repertoire holds about 300,000 clones, with 55% to 75% as singletons. Points on this clone: Its antigen is undetermined.

The origin of this receptor is a human donor with alopecia areata. The source was CD4+ T cells sorted from blood, collected at week 24, from a patient treated with tofacitinib.

The CDR3 sequence: CAISGTGRGAFF. CDR3 coding DNA: TGTGCCATCTCGGGGACAGGGAGGGGCGCTTTCTTT. This chain joins TRBV10-3 and TRBJ1-1, with TRBD1 identical over 9 bases. The germline V gene encodes CDR1 ENHRY and CDR2 SYGVKD. CDR3 size: 12 residues. Trimming took 8 bases from V and 11 from J; bases not matched to a gene: 9.